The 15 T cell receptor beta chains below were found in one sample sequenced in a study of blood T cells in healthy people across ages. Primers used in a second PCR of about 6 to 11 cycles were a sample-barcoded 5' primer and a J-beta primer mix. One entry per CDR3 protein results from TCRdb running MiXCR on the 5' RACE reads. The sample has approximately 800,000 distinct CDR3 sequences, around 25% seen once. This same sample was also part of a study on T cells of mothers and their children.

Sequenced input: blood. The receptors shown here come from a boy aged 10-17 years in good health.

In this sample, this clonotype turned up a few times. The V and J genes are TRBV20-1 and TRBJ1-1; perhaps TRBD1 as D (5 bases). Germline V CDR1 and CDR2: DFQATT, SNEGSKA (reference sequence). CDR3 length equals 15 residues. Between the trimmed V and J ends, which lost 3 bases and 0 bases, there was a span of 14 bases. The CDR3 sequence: CSARNLGGVNTEAFF. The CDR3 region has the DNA TGCAGTGCTAGGAACCTGGGGGGGGTGAACACTGAAGCTTTCTTT.

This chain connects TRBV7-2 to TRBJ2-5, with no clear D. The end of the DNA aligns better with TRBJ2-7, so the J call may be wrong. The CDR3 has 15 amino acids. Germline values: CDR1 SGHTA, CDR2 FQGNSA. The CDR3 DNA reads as TGTGCCAGCAGCTTACGAAAGGGAAGCTCCTACGAGCAGTACTTC. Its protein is CASSLRKGSSYEQYF.

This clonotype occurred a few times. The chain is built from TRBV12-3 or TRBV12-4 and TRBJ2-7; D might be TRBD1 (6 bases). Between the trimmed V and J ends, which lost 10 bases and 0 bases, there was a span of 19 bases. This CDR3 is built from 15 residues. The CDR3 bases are TGTGCCATCGGAAAAACAGGGAAGGGCTCCTACGAGCAGTACTTC. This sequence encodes CAIGKTGKGSYEQYF.

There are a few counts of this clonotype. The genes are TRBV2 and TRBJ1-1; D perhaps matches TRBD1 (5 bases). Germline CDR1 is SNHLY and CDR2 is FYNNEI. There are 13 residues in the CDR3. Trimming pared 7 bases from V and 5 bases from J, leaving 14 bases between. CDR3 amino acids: CASNRPESTEAFF. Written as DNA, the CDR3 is TGTGCCAGCAACAGGCCGGAGAGTACTGAAGCTTTCTTT.

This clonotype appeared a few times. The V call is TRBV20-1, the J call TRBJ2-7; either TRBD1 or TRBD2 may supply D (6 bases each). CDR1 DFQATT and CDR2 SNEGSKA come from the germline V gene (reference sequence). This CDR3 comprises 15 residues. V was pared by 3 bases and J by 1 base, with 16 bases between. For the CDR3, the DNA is TGCAGTGCTAGCCGAGGGGGGACTCCTTCCTACGAGCAGTACTTC. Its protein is CSASRGGTPSYEQYF.

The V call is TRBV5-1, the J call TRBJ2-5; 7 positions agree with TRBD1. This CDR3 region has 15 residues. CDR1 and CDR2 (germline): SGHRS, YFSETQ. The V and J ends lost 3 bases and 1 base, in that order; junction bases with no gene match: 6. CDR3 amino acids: CASSSWDRPQETQYF. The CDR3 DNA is TGCGCCAGCAGCTCGTGGGACAGACCCCAAGAGACCCAGTACTTC.

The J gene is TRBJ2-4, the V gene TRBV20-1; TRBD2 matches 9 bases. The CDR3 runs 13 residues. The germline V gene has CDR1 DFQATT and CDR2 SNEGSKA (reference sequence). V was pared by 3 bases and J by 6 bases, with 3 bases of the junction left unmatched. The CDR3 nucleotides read TGCAGTGCTAGTCTAGCGGGGACAAACATTCAGTACTTC. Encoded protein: CSASLAGTNIQYF.

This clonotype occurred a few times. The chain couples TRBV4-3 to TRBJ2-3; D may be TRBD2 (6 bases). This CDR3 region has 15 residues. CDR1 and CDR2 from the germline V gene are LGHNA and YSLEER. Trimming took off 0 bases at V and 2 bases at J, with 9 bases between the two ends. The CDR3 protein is CASSQDTGVTDTQYF. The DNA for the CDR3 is TGCGCCAGCAGCCAAGATACGGGGGTCACAGATACGCAGTATTTT.

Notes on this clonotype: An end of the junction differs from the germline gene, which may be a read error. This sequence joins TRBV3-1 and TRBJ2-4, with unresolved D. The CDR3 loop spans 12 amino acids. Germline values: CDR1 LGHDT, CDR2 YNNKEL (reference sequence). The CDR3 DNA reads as TGTGCCAGCAGCCAAAGTACCGGACCCGGCATCTTC. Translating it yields CASSQSTGPGIF.

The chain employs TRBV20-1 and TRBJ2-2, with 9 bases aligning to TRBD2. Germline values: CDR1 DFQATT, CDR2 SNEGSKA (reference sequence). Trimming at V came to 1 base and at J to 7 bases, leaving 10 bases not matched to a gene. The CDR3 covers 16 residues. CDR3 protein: CSARGGLAGSVGELFF. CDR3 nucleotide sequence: TGCAGTGCTAGAGGGGGGCTAGCGGGGTCCGTCGGGGAGCTGTTTTTT.

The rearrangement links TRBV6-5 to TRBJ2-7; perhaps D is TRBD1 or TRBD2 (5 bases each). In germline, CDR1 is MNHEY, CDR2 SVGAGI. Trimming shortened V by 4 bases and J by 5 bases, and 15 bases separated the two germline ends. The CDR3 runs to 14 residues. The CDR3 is CASSSEEVRDEQYF. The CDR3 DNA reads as TGTGCCAGCAGTTCCGAGGAGGTCAGGGACGAGCAGTACTTC.

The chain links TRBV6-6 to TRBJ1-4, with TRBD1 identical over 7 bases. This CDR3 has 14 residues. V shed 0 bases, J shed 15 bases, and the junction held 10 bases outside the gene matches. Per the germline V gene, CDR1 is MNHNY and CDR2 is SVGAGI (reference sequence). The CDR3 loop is CASSYSISNDRVFF. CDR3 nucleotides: TGTGCCAGCAGTTACTCGATTTCGAACGACAGGGTGTTTTTT.

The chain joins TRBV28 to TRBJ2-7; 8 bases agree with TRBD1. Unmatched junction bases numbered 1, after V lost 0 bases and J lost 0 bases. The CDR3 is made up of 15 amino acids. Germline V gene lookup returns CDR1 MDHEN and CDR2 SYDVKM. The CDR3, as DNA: TGTGCCAGCAGTTTATGGGACAGGGCCTCCTACGAGCAGTACTTC. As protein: CASSLWDRASYEQYF.

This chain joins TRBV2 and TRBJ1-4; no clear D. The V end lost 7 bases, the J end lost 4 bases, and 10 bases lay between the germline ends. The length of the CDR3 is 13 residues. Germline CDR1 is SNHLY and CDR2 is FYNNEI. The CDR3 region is CASNDVGNEKLFF. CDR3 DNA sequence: TGTGCCAGCAATGATGTCGGTAATGAAAAACTGTTTTTT.

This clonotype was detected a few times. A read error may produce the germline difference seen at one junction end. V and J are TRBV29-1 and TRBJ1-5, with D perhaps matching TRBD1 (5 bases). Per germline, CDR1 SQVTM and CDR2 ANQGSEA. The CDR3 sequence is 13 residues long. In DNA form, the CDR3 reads TGCAGCGTCTCGGAGGGGTCGGGTCAGCCCCGGCATTTT. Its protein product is CSVSEGSGQPRHF. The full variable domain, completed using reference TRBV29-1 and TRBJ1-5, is SAVISQKPSRDICQRGTSLTIQCQVDSQVTMMFWYRQQPGQSLTLIATANQGSEATYESGFVIDKFPISRPNLTFSTLTVSNMSPEDSSIYLCSVSEGSGQPRHFGDGTRLSIL.